This T cell receptor beta chain comes out of a study of cytomegalovirus exposure and HLA in healthy donors (dated by TCRdb to between 2016 and 2019). Regarding the study in general: According to an earlier analysis of several hundred of the donors, about 180 million T cells yielded 117 million unique TCR beta sequences and less than 300 Gb of sequence data. An earlier analysis of fewer than 700 of the donors applied high-throughput TCR beta sequencing to assess whether each TCR beta V gene segment acted as functional or pseudogenic. A few DR-DQ haplotypes were treated as single units for association and clustering because of strong linkage in the cohort. The study combined high-throughput TCR immunosequencing, statistical association of individual TCRs with disease status, and machine learning to predict cytomegalovirus infection status. All discovery cohort repertoires had been generated on a single sequencing platform. Class I and class II HLA loci were covered by the typing at four-digit resolution. Donor age, sex, ethnicity and CMV serostatus were collected together with the repertoire data. The genetic ancestry cluster associated with self-reported Caucasian donors included 65% to 90% of the 350 to 500 genotyped donors. A later analysis re-examined previously published TCR beta repertoires from roughly 650 donors and added high-resolution HLA genotyping to investigate patterns of TCR occurrence. The study aimed to test whether cataloging public T cell receptors could reveal signatures of past pathogen exposure. Among some 410 genotyped donors of the cohort, an average of about 220,000 unique TCR beta nucleotide sequences was sequenced per donor, of which approximately 18% were non-productive. A later genetic analysis used genome-wide SNP genotypes for about 55% of the 666 donors, treating that subset as a discovery cohort. The number of donors typed differed by locus, with about 629-630 for A, B, C, DRB1 and DQB1, over 500 for DQA1, about 610 for DPA1, and approximately 470 for DPB1. An early release that covered 500 to 800 HLA-typed donors contained around 300 gigabases of sequencing data and approximately 85 million unique TCR sequences. In addition to the first cohort of hundreds of subjects, a separate validation cohort of approximately 130 different subjects was used. Rather than drawing on any new phenotypic data, the later analysis identified candidate immune exposures from TCR beta sequences and the way those sequences occurred across donors. Using immunosequencing, the study profiled T cell repertoires from about 650 subjects and related those repertoires to cytomegalovirus serostatus. On the study overall, not on this receptor specifically: The 87-base-pair reads could not distinguish some IMGT-functional V segments, including TRBV6-2 and TRBV6-3, so those segments were excluded. Most TCR sequences were observed very rarely across donors, whereas some public TCRs were present in many individuals. Broadly in line with IMGT annotations, most TCR beta V segments showed up in productive rearrangements about 87% or about 30% of the time in an earlier analysis of roughly 590 of the donors. Presence/absence analyses assumed roughly uniform sequencing depth across donors, an assumption that may not hold. In a later analysis, TCR association rates were found to vary across HLA loci, with the most associated TCRs seen for DRB1 alleles and the fewest for HLA-C alleles. A further reported finding was that TCR beta sequences accurately predicted the HLA-A and HLA-B alleles for most subjects in the first cohort. HLA typing was unavailable for some donors at each locus, so association tests used only the typed subset. Correlated functional status among segregating V segments might reflect linkage disequilibrium, but an unknown experimental factor could not be ruled out. According to the authors, the approach could potentially be generalized to other disease states and immunological phenotypes. A few of the identified cytomegalovirus-associated TCR beta chains were confirmed in vitro to be specific for cytomegalovirus antigens. A later analysis found that HLA-associated TCR beta chains were more clonally expanded and had lower generation probabilities than equally common non-associated chains. V-gene and J-gene trimming of TCR beta chains was associated with a missense DCLRE1C variant in a later genetic analysis, and the association was replicated in an independent cohort. According to a later analysis, most CMV-associated TCR beta chains appeared to be HLA-restricted, and the HLA associations seemed to be driven largely by CMV exposure. Only TCR beta chains were sequenced in this cohort, and the absence of alpha or paired-chain data limited detectable features. At a false discovery rate of 0.05, a later analysis linked fewer than 20,000 TCR beta sequences to specific HLA alleles. When HLA alleles, especially DR and DQ, strongly co-occurred, TCR associations were difficult to assign to individual alleles. Seventeen rarely observed V segments, including chromosome 9 orphons, were excluded from the earlier analysis of several hundred of the donors because counts were too low. Several of the top co-occurrence clusters appeared to be linked to parvovirus B19, influenza, CMV and Epstein-Barr virus, according to a later analysis. Immune exposure information for the cohort was limited to CMV serostatus. A cluster of highly shared sequence variants was judged likely to represent a technical artifact of the sequencing pipeline. The classifier was reported to diagnose cytomegalovirus status with high specificity and sensitivity in both the original cohort and the validation cohort. The study gave a list of under 200 TCR beta chains associated with cytomegalovirus. According to a later genetic analysis, donors in an Asian-associated ancestry cluster had fewer N-insertions in productive TCRs than the approximately 630-donor mean.

In total, over 600 healthy bone marrow donors made up the cohort. All cohort members were sampled while nominally healthy, although unrecorded immune exposures were likely present. The donor tested CMV seropositive and was one of the 289 seropositive cohort members. Every donor gave a peripheral blood sample, and the peripheral blood mononuclear cells from that sample were used for TCR beta sequencing. The Qiagen DNeasy Blood Extraction Kit was used to extract genomic DNA from the blood cell samples. Via the germline V gene, CDR1 is KGHSH and CDR2 LQKENI. Taken from cysteine to phenylalanine, the CDR3 has 16 residues. The entry retains the CDR3 DNA only, 48 bases that are in frame from base 1. At the junction V is shortened by 5 bases and J by 3 bases, with 14 bases in between. Note on this clone: Its cognate antigen has yet to be identified. Base qualities were left out, and no much larger clone turns up one base away.

Preparation of the library involved the immunoSEQ multiplex PCR assay. For the multiplex PCR, a mixture combining 60 forward primers for TCR Vbeta segments and 13 reverse primers for TCR Jbeta segments was used. Amplification of the CDR3 region of rearranged TCR beta genes was performed with a multiplex PCR assay on genomic DNA. On the Illumina HiSeq System, the amplified TCR beta libraries were sequenced as 87-base-pair reads. As for how the authors treated the data: In a later analysis, tens of millions of unique TCR beta chains were counted across the roughly 610 repertoires, and roughly 11 million of these chains were shared by at least two donors. Raw reads were error-corrected and collapsed into unique sequences by a nearest-neighbor algorithm in which closely related sequences were merged to remove PCR and sequencing errors. To assign V, D and J gene segments, CDR3 sequences were aligned to IMGT reference sequences. For a sequence to be retained, a match of at least six nucleotides was required to both a V gene segment and a J gene segment. Rearrangements were called productive when the CDR3 lacked stop codons and stayed in frame with V and J; all others were non-productive. CDR3 was defined by IMGT convention, running from the second conserved V-encoded cysteine to the conserved J-encoded phenylalanine. Sequences without an unambiguous match to a single V gene segment were excluded from the earlier analysis of 587 of the donors. In an earlier analysis of 450 to 700 of the donors, V segments were called functional above 56.7% productive rearrangements and were called segregating when the between-donor standard deviation exceeded 5%. A statistical classification framework was built for diagnosing cytomegalovirus status from the catalog of TCR beta chain sequences. In a later analysis, TCR nucleotide sequences were compared against IMGT/GENE-DB human TR gene sequences so that V and J genes could be assigned. Using the TCRdist pipeline, a later analysis assigned CDR3 sequences along with most-parsimonious VDJ recombination scenarios. A later analysis defined each TCR beta chain by its CDR3 amino acid sequence plus V-gene family, and excluded reads lacking a unique V-gene family. To address suspected cross-contamination and a sequencing artifact, a later analysis removed 550 to 750 highly shared, low-generation-probability nucleotide sequences. For each public chain, a later analysis derived a clonal expansion index from normalized ranks of inferred template counts within each repertoire. In a later analysis, generation probabilities were computed with a VDJ recombination model fitted to out-of-frame rearrangements, and the resulting probabilities were checked against IGoR. In a later analysis, TCR-TCR, TCR-HLA and TCR-CMV co-occurrence was scored with hypergeometric tests, and a repertoire-size bias correction was applied to TCR pairs. False discovery rates were estimated in a later analysis by permuting HLA or CMV assignments 20 times. In a later analysis, co-occurring TCRs were grouped using DBSCAN, with TCRdist sequence similarity added in when clustering inside HLA-allele-positive subsets. For co-occurrence clustering, repertoires with fewer than 30,000 or more than 120,000 public chains were excluded, along with four or five repertoires with anomalous nucleotide sharing. TCRdb took over this immuneACCESS table, retaining in-frame rearrangements with V and J assigned. Such tables are incomplete; in checked studies, under half of the missing clones stem from an unresolved V gene, and the remainder is unexplained. That table furnishes V, J and clone size, whereas the DNA furnished D and trimming. In this sample the table shows about 200,000 clones, 70% of which occur a single time. The top ten clonotypes cover about 3% of the sample.

The sequence derives from a man aged 35 to 55 in good health and CMV-seropositive. The source material was PBMCs. The rearranged chain carries TRBV18 and TRBJ1-6; D gene: possibly TRBD1, on 6 matching bases. Read as DNA, the sequence is TGTGCCAGCTCATCTCAGGGGTTTAACTATAATTCACCCCTCCACTTT. It specifies CASSSQGFNYNSPLHF.